This is a list of T cell receptor beta chains from one sample in a study of blood T cell repertoires in COVID-19. Assay: immunoSEQ multiplex PCR; the TCRdb copy retains only in-frame clones and omits some. The sample lists tens of thousands of clones, 84% occurring once. Sequences were obtained from peripheral blood. Source of these receptors: a human donor in a cohort sampled during active COVID-19. Each CDR3 is given with its conserved first and last residue. The order of the fields is D gene, V gene, clone size, CDR3 length, J gene, CDR3 DNA, CDR3 protein. D genes are given only for firm matches. Expanded clones are given a class, and other clones once, few, many or no size at all.

D gene: TRBD2
V gene: TRBV7-2
clone size: few
CDR3 length: 15
J gene: TRBJ2-3
CDR3 DNA: TGTGCCAGCAGCTTAGAAGGTCTAGCGGGAGATACGCAGTATTTT
CDR3 protein: CASSLEGLAGDTQYF

D gene: TRBD2
V gene: TRBV2
clone size: NA
CDR3 length: 14
J gene: TRBJ2-7
CDR3 DNA: TGTGCCAGCAGGGAACGGACTAGCCAGCTCGAGCAGTACTTC
CDR3 protein: CASRERTSQLEQYF

D gene: NA
V gene: TRBV6-1
clone size: NA
CDR3 length: 15
J gene: TRBJ2-2
CDR3 DNA: TGTGCCAGCAGTGAGGGCCAGATATACACCGGGGAGCTGTTTTTT
CDR3 protein: CASSEGQIYTGELFF

D gene: NA
V gene: TRBV6-5
clone size: NA
CDR3 length: 14
J gene: TRBJ1-1
CDR3 DNA: TGTGCCACCACAAACCCCGGGATTAACACTGAAGCTTTCTTT
CDR3 protein: CATTNPGINTEAFF

D gene: TRBD2
V gene: TRBV2
clone size: NA
CDR3 length: 13
J gene: TRBJ2-5
CDR3 DNA: TGTGCCAGCAGTAGTGGACTAGGCGAGACCCAGTACTTC
CDR3 protein: CASSSGLGETQYF

D gene: NA
V gene: TRBV7-2
clone size: NA
CDR3 length: 14
J gene: TRBJ2-3
CDR3 DNA: TGTGCCAGCAGCTTAGCGACAGCTACAGATACGCAGTATTTT
CDR3 protein: CASSLATATDTQYF

D gene: TRBD1
V gene: TRBV5-1
clone size: NA
CDR3 length: 14
J gene: TRBJ1-6
CDR3 DNA: TGCGCCAGCAGCTCACAGGGGCCGAATTCACCCCTCCACTTT
CDR3 protein: CASSSQGPNSPLHF

D gene: NA
V gene: TRBV28
clone size: once
CDR3 length: 15
J gene: TRBJ1-5
CDR3 DNA: TGTGCCAGCAGTTTAGAACAGGGAAGGACTCAGCCCCAGCATTTT
CDR3 protein: CASSLEQGRTQPQHF

D gene: NA
V gene: TRBV10-1
clone size: NA
CDR3 length: 16
J gene: TRBJ2-7
CDR3 DNA: TGCGCCAGCAGTCCCCCGGTGCGTTTGGGGCCCTACGAGCAGTACTTC
CDR3 protein: CASSPPVRLGPYEQYF

D gene: TRBD1
V gene: TRBV28
clone size: NA
CDR3 length: 16
J gene: TRBJ1-2
CDR3 DNA: TGTGCCAGCAGTTTAGGTCGGACAGGGGGTTGGTATGGCTACACCTTC
CDR3 protein: CASSLGRTGGWYGYTF

D gene: NA
V gene: TRBV19
clone size: NA
CDR3 length: 13
J gene: TRBJ1-5
CDR3 DNA: TGTGCCAGTAGTATGGAGCGAGGCCAGCCCCAGCATTTT
CDR3 protein: CASSMERGQPQHF

D gene: TRBD1
V gene: TRBV5-3
clone size: NA
CDR3 length: 20
J gene: TRBJ1-3
CDR3 DNA: TGTGCCAGAAGCTGGGGGTTTAACGGGACAGGTCGATTCTGGCGAAACACCATATATTTT
CDR3 protein: CARSWGFNGTGRFWRNTIYF

D gene: TRBD1
V gene: TRBV5-4
clone size: NA
CDR3 length: 15
J gene: TRBJ1-3
CDR3 DNA: TGTGCCAGCAGCTCCAGGACAGGGACGGGAAACACCATATATTTT
CDR3 protein: CASSSRTGTGNTIYF

D gene: TRBD2
V gene: TRBV28
clone size: NA
CDR3 length: 13
J gene: TRBJ2-3
CDR3 DNA: TGTGCCAGCAGTTTAGGGGGGGCAGATACGCAGTATTTT
CDR3 protein: CASSLGGADTQYF

D gene: TRBD1
V gene: TRBV30
clone size: NA
CDR3 length: 14
J gene: TRBJ1-6
CDR3 DNA: TGTGCCTGGAGTGTAGACAGGGTTTCTTCACCCCTCCACTTT
CDR3 protein: CAWSVDRVSSPLHF

D gene: NA
V gene: TRBV6-5
clone size: NA
CDR3 length: 16
J gene: TRBJ2-1
CDR3 DNA: TGTGCCAGCAGTTACTCAACGGGGAGCTCCTACAATGAGCAGTTCTTC
CDR3 protein: CASSYSTGSSYNEQFF

D gene: NA
V gene: TRBV12-3/TRBV12-4
clone size: NA
CDR3 length: 12
J gene: TRBJ1-1
CDR3 DNA: TGTGCCAGCAGCCTCGGGAGAACTGAAGCTTTCTTT
CDR3 protein: CASSLGRTEAFF

D gene: NA
V gene: TRBV19
clone size: NA
CDR3 length: 15
J gene: TRBJ2-3
CDR3 DNA: TGTGCCAGTAGTATAGGCGGGACAGCGCCAGATACGCAGTATTTT
CDR3 protein: CASSIGGTAPDTQYF

D gene: NA
V gene: TRBV5-1
clone size: NA
CDR3 length: 18
J gene: TRBJ2-6
CDR3 DNA: TGCGCCAGCAGCTCCACTGCGACTGCGACCTCTGGGGCCAACGTCCTGACTTTC
CDR3 protein: CASSSTATATSGANVLTF

D gene: NA
V gene: TRBV13
clone size: NA
CDR3 length: 13
J gene: TRBJ1-2
CDR3 DNA: TGTGCCAGCAGGAACCTCGTAAGGAGTGGCTACACCTTC
CDR3 protein: CASRNLVRSGYTF

D gene: NA
V gene: TRBV18
clone size: few
CDR3 length: 13
J gene: TRBJ1-1
CDR3 DNA: TGTGCCAGCTCACCTACCCTAAACACTGAAGCTTTCTTT
CDR3 protein: CASSPTLNTEAFF

D gene: NA
V gene: TRBV19
clone size: NA
CDR3 length: 15
J gene: TRBJ1-4
CDR3 DNA: TGTGCCAGTAGTATGCAACAGAGAACTAATGAAAAACTGTTTTTT
CDR3 protein: CASSMQQRTNEKLFF

D gene: TRBD1
V gene: TRBV11-2
clone size: NA
CDR3 length: 14
J gene: TRBJ2-7
CDR3 DNA: TGTGCCAGCAGGCTGGACAGGGGGGGCTACGAGCAGTACTTC
CDR3 protein: CASRLDRGGYEQYF

D gene: NA
V gene: TRBV29-1
clone size: NA
CDR3 length: 13
J gene: TRBJ2-7
CDR3 DNA: TGCAGCGTTGGGCAGAAGCGATCCGGCGAGCAGTACTTC
CDR3 protein: CSVGQKRSGEQYF

D gene: TRBD1
V gene: TRBV24-1
clone size: few
CDR3 length: 16
J gene: TRBJ1-5
CDR3 DNA: TGTGCCACCAGTGATCCTGGGACAGACTTCAATCAGCCCCAGCATTTT
CDR3 protein: CATSDPGTDFNQPQHF

D gene: NA
V gene: TRBV11-2
clone size: NA
CDR3 length: 16
J gene: TRBJ2-7
CDR3 DNA: TGTGCCAGCAGATTAAGGGGGATCGGCATCTCCTACGAGCAGTACTTC
CDR3 protein: CASRLRGIGISYEQYF

D gene: NA
V gene: TRBV6-2/TRBV6-3
clone size: NA
CDR3 length: 13
J gene: TRBJ2-5
CDR3 DNA: TGTGCCAGCAGTATCCGGGAACAAGAGACCCAGTACTTC
CDR3 protein: CASSIREQETQYF